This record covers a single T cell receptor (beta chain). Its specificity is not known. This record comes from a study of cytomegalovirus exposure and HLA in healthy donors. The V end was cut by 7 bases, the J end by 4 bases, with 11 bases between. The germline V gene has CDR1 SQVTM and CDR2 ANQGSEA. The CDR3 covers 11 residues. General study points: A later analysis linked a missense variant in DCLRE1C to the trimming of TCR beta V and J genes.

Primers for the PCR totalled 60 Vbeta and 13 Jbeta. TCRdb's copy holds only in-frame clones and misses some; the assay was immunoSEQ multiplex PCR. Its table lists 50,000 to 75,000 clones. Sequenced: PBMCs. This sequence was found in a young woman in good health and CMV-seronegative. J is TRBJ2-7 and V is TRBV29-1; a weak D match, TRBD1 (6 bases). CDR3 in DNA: TGCAGCGCAACAGGGATGTACGAGCAGTACTTC. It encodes CSATGMYEQYF.